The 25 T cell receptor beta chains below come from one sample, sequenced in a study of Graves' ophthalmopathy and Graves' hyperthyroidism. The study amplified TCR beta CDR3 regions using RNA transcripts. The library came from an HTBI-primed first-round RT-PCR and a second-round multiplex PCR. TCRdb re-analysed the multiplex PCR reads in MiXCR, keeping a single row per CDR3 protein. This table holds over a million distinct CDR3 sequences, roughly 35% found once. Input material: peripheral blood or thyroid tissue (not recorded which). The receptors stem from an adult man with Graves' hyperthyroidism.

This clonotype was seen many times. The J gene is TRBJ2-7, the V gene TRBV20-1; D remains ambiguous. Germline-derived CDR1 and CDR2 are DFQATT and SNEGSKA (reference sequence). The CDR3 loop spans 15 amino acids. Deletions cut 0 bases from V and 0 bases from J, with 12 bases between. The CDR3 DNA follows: TGCAGTGCTAGAGATGGCCCGACGGGCTCCTACGAGCAGTACTTC. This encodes CSARDGPTGSYEQYF.

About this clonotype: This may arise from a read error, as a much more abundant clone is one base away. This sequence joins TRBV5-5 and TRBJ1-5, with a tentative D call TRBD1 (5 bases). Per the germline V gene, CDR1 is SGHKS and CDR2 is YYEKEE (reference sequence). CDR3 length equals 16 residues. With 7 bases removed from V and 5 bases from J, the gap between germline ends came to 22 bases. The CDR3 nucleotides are TGTGCCAGCGGCTCCCAATATGGAAAGGGGCATCAGCCCCAGCATTTT. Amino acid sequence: CASGSQYGKGHQPQHF.

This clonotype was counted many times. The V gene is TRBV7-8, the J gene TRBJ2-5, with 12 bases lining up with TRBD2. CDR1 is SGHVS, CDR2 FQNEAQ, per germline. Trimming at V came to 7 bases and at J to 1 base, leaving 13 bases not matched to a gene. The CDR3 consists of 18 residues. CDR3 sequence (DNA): TGTGCCAGCATGGCTAGCGGGGGGGCCGTGTCCCCCCAAGAGACCCAGTACTTC. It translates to CASMASGGAVSPQETQYF. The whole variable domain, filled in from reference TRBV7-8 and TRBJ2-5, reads GAGVSQSPRYKVAKRGQDVALRCDPISGHVSLFWYQQALGQGPEFLTYFQNEAQLDKSGLPSDRFFAERPEGSVSTLKIQRTQQEDSAVYLCASMASGGAVSPQETQYFGPGTRLLVL.

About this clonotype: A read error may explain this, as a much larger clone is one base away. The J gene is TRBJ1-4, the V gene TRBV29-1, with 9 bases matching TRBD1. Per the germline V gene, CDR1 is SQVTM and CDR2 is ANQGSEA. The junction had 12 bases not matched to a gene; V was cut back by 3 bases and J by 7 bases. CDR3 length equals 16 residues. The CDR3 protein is CSVEGARDRATEKLFF. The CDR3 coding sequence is TGCAGCGTTGAGGGCGCCCGGGACAGGGCGACTGAAAAACTGTTTTTT.

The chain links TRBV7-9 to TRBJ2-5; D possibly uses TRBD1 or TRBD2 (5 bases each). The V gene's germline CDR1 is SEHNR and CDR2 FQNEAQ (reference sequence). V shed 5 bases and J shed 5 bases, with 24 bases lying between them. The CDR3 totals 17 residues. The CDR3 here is CASSPVGQNTGEETQYF. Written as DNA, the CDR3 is TGTGCCAGCAGCCCCGTCGGACAAAACACCGGGGAGGAGACCCAGTACTTC.

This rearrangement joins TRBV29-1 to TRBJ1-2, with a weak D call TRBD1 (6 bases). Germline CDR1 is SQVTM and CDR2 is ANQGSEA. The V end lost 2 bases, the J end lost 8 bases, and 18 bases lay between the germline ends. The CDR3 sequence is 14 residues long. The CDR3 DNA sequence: TGCAGCGTTGAATCGACAGGCGAAATCAGGGGCTACACCTTC. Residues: CSVESTGEIRGYTF.

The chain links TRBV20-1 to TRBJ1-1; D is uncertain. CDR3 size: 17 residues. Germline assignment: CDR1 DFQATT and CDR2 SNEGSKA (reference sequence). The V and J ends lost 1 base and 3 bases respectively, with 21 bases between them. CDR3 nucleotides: TGCAGTGCTAGAGGGCGGACTAGCGGGAGGGCACACACTGAAGCTTTCTTT. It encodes CSARGRTSGRAHTEAFF.

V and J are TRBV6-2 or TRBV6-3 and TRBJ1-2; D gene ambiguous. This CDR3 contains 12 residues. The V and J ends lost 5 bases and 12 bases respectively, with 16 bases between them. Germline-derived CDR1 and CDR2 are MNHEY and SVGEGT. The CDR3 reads CASSRTLTGDTF. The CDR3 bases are TGTGCCAGCAGTAGAACTTTGACCGGGGACACCTTC.

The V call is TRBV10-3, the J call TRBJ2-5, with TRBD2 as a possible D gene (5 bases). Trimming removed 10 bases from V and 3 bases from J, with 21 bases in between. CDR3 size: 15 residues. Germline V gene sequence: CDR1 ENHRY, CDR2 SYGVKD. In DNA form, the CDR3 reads TGTGCCAGCTCACCCCGTGGAGGTGAGGAAGAGACCCAGTACTTC. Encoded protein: CASSPRGGEEETQYF.

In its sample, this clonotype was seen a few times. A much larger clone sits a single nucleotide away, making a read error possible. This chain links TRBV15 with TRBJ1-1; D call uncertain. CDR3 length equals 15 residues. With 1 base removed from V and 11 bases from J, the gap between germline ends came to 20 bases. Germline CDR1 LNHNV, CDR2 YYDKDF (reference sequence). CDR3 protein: CATSRAVSGRLRAFF. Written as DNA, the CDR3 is TGTGCCACCAGCAGAGCTGTGTCGGGCCGATTGAGGGCTTTCTTT.

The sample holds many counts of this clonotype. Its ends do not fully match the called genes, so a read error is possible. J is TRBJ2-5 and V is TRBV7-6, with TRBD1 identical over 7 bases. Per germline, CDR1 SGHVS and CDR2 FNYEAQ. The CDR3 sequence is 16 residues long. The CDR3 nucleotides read TGTGCCAGCAGCGTAGCCCCAGGGACAGCTCAAGAGACCCAGTACTTC. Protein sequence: CASSVAPGTAQETQYF.

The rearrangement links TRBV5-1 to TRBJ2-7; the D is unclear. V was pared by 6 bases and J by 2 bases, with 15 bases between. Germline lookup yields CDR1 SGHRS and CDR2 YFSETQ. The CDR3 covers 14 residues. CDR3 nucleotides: TGCGCCAGCACAGAACTGGGAATCCCCTACGAGCAGTACTTC. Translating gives CASTELGIPYEQYF.

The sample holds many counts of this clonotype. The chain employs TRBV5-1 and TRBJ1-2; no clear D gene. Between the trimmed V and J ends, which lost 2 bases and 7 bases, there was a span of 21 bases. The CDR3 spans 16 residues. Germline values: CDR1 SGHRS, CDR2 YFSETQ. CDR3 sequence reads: CASSFSGYRGWLGYTF. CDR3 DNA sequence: TGCGCCAGCAGCTTTTCGGGATATCGCGGGTGGCTTGGCTACACCTTC. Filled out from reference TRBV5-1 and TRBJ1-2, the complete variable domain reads KAGVTQTPRYLIKTRGQQVTLSCSPISGHRSVSWYQQTPGQGLQFLFEYFSETQRNKGNFPGRFSGRQFSNSRSEMNVSTLELGDSALYLCASSFSGYRGWLGYTFGSGTRLTVV.

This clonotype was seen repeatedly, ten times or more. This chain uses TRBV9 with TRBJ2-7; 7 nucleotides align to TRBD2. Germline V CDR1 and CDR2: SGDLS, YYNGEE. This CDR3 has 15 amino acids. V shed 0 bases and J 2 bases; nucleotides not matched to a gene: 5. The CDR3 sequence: CASSVGGGSTYEQYF. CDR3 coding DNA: TGTGCCAGCAGCGTAGGGGGCGGGAGTACCTACGAGCAGTACTTC.

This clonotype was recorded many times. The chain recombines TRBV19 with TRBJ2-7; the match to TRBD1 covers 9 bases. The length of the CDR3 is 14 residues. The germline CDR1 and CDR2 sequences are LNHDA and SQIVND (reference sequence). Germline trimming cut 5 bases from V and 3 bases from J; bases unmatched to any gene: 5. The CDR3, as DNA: TGTGCCAGTAGTCCGGGACAGGGTGACTACGAGCAGTACTTC. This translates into CASSPGQGDYEQYF.

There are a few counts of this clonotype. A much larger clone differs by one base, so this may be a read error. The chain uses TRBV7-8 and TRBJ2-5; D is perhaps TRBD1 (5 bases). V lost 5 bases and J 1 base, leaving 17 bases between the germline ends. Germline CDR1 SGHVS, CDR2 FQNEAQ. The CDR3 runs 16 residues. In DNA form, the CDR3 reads TGTGCCAGCAGCCTCGCGGCCCGACAGACCCAAGAGACCCAGTACTTC. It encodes CASSLAARQTQETQYF.

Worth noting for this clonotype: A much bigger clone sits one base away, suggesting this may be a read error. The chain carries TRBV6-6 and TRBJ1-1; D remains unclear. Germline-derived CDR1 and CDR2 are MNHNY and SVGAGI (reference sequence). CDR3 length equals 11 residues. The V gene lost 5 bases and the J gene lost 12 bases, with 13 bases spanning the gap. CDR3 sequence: CASSRLAMTFF. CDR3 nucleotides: TGTGCCAGCAGTCGACTGGCCATGACTTTCTTT.

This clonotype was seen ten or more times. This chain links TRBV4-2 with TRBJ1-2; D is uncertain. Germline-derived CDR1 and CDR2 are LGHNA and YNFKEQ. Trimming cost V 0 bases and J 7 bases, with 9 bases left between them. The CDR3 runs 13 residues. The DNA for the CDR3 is TGTGCCAGCAGCCAAGATAGTAGAGTTGGCTACACCTTC. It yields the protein CASSQDSRVGYTF.

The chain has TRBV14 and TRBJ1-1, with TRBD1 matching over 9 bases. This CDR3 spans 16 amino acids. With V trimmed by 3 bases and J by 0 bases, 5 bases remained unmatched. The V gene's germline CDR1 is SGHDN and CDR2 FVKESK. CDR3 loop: CASSQNRGRLNTEAFF. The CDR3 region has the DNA TGTGCCAGCAGCCAGAACAGGGGGCGGTTGAACACTGAAGCTTTCTTT. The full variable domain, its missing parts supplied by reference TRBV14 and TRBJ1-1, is EAGVTQFPSHSVIEKGQTVTLRCDPISGHDNLYWYRRVMGKEIKFLLHFVKESKQDESGMPNNRFLAERTGGTYSTLKVQPAELEDSGVYFCASSQNRGRLNTEAFFGQGTRLTVV.

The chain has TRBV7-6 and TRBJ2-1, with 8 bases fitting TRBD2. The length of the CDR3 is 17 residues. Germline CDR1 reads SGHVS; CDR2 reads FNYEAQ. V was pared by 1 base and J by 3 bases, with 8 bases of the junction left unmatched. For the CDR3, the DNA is TGTGCCAGCAGCTTAGTCCCTAGCGGGCCGTTCTACAATGAGCAGTTCTTC. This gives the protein CASSLVPSGPFYNEQFF.

CDR3 protein: CASSRIPIGQGQDYEQYF. CDR3 DNA sequence: TGTGCCAGCAGCCGGATACCCATTGGACAGGGGCAGGACTACGAGCAGTACTTC. The chain links TRBV7-9 to TRBJ2-7, with TRBD1 identical over 9 bases. The V gene's germline CDR1 is SEHNR and CDR2 FQNEAQ (reference sequence). V dropped 5 bases and J dropped 3; count of bases not matched to a gene: 17. The CDR3 consists of 18 residues.

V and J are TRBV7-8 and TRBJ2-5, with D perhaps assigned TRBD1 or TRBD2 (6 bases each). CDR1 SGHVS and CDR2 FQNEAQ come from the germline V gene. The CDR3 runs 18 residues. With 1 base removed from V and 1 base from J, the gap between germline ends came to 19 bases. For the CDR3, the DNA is TGTGCCAGCAGCTTAGTAGGGGGGCGGTGGATGGTCCAAGAGACCCAGTACTTC. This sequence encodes CASSLVGGRWMVQETQYF.

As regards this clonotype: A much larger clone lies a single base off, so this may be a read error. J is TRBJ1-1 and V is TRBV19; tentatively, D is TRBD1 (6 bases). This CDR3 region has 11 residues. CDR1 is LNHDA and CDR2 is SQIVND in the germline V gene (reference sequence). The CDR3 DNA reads TGTGCCAGTAGTATGGCAGGGGTAGCTTCCTTT. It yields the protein CASSMAGVASF. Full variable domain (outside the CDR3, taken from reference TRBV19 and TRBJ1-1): DGGITQSPKYLFRKEGQNVTLSCEQNLNHDAMYWYRQDPGQGLRLIYYSQIVNDFQKGDIAEGYSVSREKKESFPLTVTSAQKNPTAFYLCASSMAGVASFGQGTRLTVV.

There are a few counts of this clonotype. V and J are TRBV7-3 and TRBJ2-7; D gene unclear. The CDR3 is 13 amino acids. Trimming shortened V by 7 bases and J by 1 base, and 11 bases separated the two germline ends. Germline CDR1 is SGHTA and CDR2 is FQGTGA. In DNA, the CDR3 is TGTGCCAGCACCCCCGACTTTTCCTACGAGCAGTACTTC. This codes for CASTPDFSYEQYF.

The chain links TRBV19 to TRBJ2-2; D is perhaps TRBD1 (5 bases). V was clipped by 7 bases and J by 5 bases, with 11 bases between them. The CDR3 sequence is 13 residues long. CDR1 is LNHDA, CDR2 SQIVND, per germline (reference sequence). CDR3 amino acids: CASIQVLTGELFF. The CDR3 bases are TGTGCCAGTATACAGGTCCTTACCGGGGAGCTGTTTTTT.